These T cell receptor beta chains were read from a single sample in a study of naive and memory T cell subsets. TCRdb independently ran MiXCR on the UMI-ligation and nested PCR reads; one entry per CDR3 protein. The table lists about 37,000 distinct CDR3 sequences, approximately 11% of them singletons. Sequenced here: skin, sampled from a tuberculin skin test site. Source of these receptors: an adult in good health. CDR3s include the opening cysteine and the closing phenylalanine or tryptophan. D genes are given only for firm matches. The size entry is marked missing in some rows and otherwise reads once, few, many or a size class.

>NA|TRBV2|TRBJ2-7|NA
CASSFQVTYEQYF
TGTGCCAGCTCATTTCAGGTTACCTACGAGCAGTACTTC
>few|TRBV20-1|TRBJ2-7|NA
CSALLRTRFSYEQYF
TGCAGTGCCCTCCTGCGGACGAGATTTTCCTACGAGCAGTACTTC
>many|TRBV29-1|TRBJ2-6|NA
CSVFLSGANVLTF
TGCAGCGTTTTTCTTTCTGGGGCCAACGTCCTGACTTTC
>many|TRBV4-1|TRBJ1-2|NA
CASSQDLPDYGYTF
TGCGCCAGCAGCCAAGACTTGCCGGACTATGGCTACACCTTC
>many|TRBV20-1|TRBJ1-2|TRBD1
CSARKGTGPVGYTF
TGCAGTGCCCGAAAAGGGACAGGCCCGGTCGGCTACACCTTC
>NA|TRBV7-2|TRBJ1-3|TRBD1
CASSLGGGTGSGNTIYF
TGTGCCAGCAGCTTAGGAGGGGGGACAGGGTCTGGAAACACCATATATTTT
>many|TRBV29-1|TRBJ2-3|NA
CSVGGGARTDTQYF
TGCAGCGTTGGAGGGGGGGCGCGCACAGATACGCAGTATTTT
>many|TRBV15|TRBJ1-5|NA
CATSSVGNQPQHF
TGTGCCACCAGCAGTGTAGGGAATCAGCCCCAGCATTTT
>many|TRBV24-1|TRBJ2-3|TRBD2
CATRTSGGGTDTQYF
TGTGCCACCCGGACTAGCGGGGGGGGGACAGATACGCAGTATTTT
>NA|TRBV3-1|TRBJ1-4|NA
CASSQRATNEKLFF
TGTGCCAGCAGCCAGCGGGCAACTAATGAAAAACTGTTTTTT
>many|TRBV7-7|TRBJ2-1|TRBD2
CASSLGTSGSNEQFF
TGTGCTAGCAGCTTAGGGACTAGCGGGAGTAATGAGCAGTTCTTC
>few|TRBV29-1|TRBJ2-7|TRBD1
CSVDRSQGADEQYF
TGCAGCGTTGATCGTAGCCAGGGGGCTGACGAGCAGTACTTC
>many|TRBV5-1|TRBJ2-5|NA
CASSLYQETQYF
TGCGCCAGCAGCTTGTACCAAGAGACCCAGTACTTC
>many|TRBV6-2/TRBV6-3|TRBJ2-1|NA
CASSWGFGNEQFF
TGTGCCAGCAGTTGGGGGTTTGGCAATGAGCAGTTCTTC
>many|TRBV2|TRBJ2-5|NA
CASSEGLSGTQYF
TGTGCCAGCAGTGAAGGACTGAGCGGGACCCAGTACTTC
>many|TRBV7-8|TRBJ2-2|NA
CASSLMGVDTGELFF
TGTGCCAGCAGCTTAATGGGGGTGGACACCGGGGAGCTGTTTTTT
>few|TRBV18|TRBJ1-1|NA
CASSPPVRRDTEAFF
TGTGCCAGCTCACCACCGGTTAGGAGGGACACTGAAGCTTTCTTT
>many|TRBV3-1|TRBJ2-1|NA
CASSQVKEQFF
TGTGCCAGCAGCCAAGTCAAAGAACAGTTCTTC
>few|TRBV2|TRBJ2-1|TRBD1
CASKGQGNNEQFF
TGTGCCAGCAAAGGACAGGGCAACAATGAGCAGTTCTTC
>NA|TRBV7-2|TRBJ2-1|NA
CASSPLIHTSDEQFF
TGTGCCAGCAGCCCACTCATCCATACAAGTGATGAGCAGTTCTTC
>few|TRBV6-1|TRBJ2-2|NA
CASRSTANTGELFF
TGTGCCAGCAGATCGACAGCGAACACCGGGGAGCTGTTTTTT
>NA|TRBV7-8|TRBJ2-1|TRBD2
CASSLTSGGTNEQFF
TGTGCCAGCAGTCTGACTAGCGGGGGGACAAATGAGCAGTTCTTC
>NA|TRBV25-1|TRBJ1-3|TRBD1
CASSDSRGSSGRLVYTIYF
TGTGCCAGCAGTGACTCCAGGGGGTCCTCAGGGCGTCTTGTTTACACCATATATTTT
>NA|TRBV10-2|TRBJ2-7|NA
CASCPSHTISYEQYF
TGCGCCAGCTGCCCGTCCCATACGATTTCCTACGAGCAGTACTTC
>NA|TRBV6-2/TRBV6-3|TRBJ1-2|TRBD1
CASVPEGQLYYGYTF
TGTGCCAGCGTGCCCGAGGGACAGCTTTACTATGGCTACACCTTC
>NA|TRBV2|TRBJ2-2|TRBD2
CASSDGGLAPGELFF
TGTGCCAGCAGTGACGGGGGACTAGCCCCCGGGGAGCTGTTTTTT
>NA|TRBV29-1|TRBJ2-5|NA
CSEGTGGQETQYF
TGCAGCGAGGGGACTGGGGGGCAAGAGACCCAGTACTTC
>many|TRBV20-1|TRBJ2-1|NA
CSARLQGVDEQFF
TGCAGTGCTAGACTACAGGGTGTGGATGAGCAGTTCTTC